Only a few counts were recorded for the clone carrying this T cell receptor (beta chain). Antigen: not known. V lost 10 bases and J 2 bases, leaving 16 bases between the germline ends. CDR3 length equals 14 residues. Germline values: CDR1 ENHRY, CDR2 SYGVKD. This sample is drawn from a study of spatial heterogeneity in lung cancer. Time point specified: sample taken at primary tumor resection. Extraction of whole RNA from tumor, nontumor lung or frozen PBMC preceded unsorted sequencing. Whole-study findings and limits: Resection saw ubiquitous expanded tumor TCRs appear in blood more than follow-up did.

TCRdb re-analysed the 5' RACE reads in MiXCR, keeping a single row per CDR3 protein. This repertoire shows more than 80,000 distinct CDR3 sequences, about 12% found once; its top ten account for 35% to 50%. The TCR sequence derives from a male donor with early-stage non-small cell lung cancer. V is TRBV10-3 and J is TRBJ2-3; no clear D. Here the sequenced sample was PBMCs, taken at surgery. The CDR3 loop reads CATSPASSTDTQYF. Written as DNA, the CDR3 is TGTGCCACATCCCCGGCCAGCTCCACAGATACGCAGTATTTT.